This T cell receptor beta chain is from a study of blood T cell repertoires in COVID-19. Overall study context: Sites in the United States, Italy and Spain provided acute and convalescent COVID-19 samples.

Produced via immunoSEQ multiplex PCR; TCRdb's table is partial and in-frame only. The repertoire includes around 370,000 clones, approximately 90% of them detected once, and more than 1% sits in the top ten. Recruits, aged roughly 18 to 90 years, lived in 25 or so US areas. Clinical histories supplied by participants themselves formed the basis of cohort assignment. Germline CDR1 is MNHEY and CDR2 is SMNVEV (reference sequence). V lost 6 bases and J lost 4, with 12 bases in between. CDR3 size: 13 residues. The chain combines TRBV27 with TRBJ2-5; no reliable D call. This TCR was sampled from a woman aged 18-29 years who had recovered from COVID-19. Sequencing used PBMCs or T cells enriched from blood (not recorded which). The CDR3 DNA reads TGTGCCAGCAGGACAATCCTTGGAGAGACCCAGTACTTC. Protein sequence: CASRTILGETQYF.